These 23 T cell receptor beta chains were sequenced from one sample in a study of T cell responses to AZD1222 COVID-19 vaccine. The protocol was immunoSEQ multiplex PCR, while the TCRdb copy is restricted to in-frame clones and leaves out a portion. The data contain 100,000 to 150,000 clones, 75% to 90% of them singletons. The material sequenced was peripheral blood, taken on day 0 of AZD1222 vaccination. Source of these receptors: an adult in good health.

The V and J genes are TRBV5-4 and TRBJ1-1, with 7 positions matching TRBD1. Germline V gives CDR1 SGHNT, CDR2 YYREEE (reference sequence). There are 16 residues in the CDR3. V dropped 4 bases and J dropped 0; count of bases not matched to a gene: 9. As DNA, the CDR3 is TGTGCCAGCAGCCCAGGGGGGAACCGAATGAACACTGAAGCTTTCTTT. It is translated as CASSPGGNRMNTEAFF.

CDR3 in amino acids: CASSPTRNTQYF. CDR3 in DNA: TGTGCCAGCAGCCCGACTAGAAATACGCAGTATTTT. This chain links TRBV14 with TRBJ2-3; maybe TRBD2 (6 bases). Trimming took off 4 bases at V and 7 bases at J, with 9 bases between the two ends. This CDR3 spans 12 amino acids. CDR1 and CDR2 (germline): SGHDN, FVKESK.

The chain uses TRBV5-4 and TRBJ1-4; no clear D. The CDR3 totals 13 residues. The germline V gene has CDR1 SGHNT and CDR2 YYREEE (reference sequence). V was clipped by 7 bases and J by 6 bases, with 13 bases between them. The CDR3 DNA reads TGTGCCAGCCGCTCCTGGACGGATGAAAAACTGTTTTTT. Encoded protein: CASRSWTDEKLFF.

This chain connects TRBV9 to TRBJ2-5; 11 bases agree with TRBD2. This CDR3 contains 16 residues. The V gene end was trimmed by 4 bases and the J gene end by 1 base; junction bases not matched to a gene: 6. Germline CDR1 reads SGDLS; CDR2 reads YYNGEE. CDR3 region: CASSPGTSGPQETQYF. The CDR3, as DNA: TGTGCCAGCAGCCCCGGGACTAGCGGACCCCAAGAGACCCAGTACTTC.

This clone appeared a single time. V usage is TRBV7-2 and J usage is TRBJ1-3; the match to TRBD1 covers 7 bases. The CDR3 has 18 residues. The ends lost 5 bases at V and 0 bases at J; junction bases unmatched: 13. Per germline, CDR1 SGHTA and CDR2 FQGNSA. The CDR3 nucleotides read TGTGCCAGCAGCCCCATCTGGGACAGCCTCGACTCTGGAAACACCATATATTTT. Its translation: CASSPIWDSLDSGNTIYF.

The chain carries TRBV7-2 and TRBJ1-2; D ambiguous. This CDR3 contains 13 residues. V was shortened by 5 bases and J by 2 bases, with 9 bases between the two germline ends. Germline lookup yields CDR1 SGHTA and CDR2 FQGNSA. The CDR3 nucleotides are TGTGCCAGCAGCACGGGTCCGAACTATGGCTACACCTTC. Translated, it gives CASSTGPNYGYTF.

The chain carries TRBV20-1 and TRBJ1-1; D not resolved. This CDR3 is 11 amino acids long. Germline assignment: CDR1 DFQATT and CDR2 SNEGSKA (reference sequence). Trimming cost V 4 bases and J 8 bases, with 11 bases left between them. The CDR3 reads CSATRPTEAFF. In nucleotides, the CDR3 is TGCAGTGCTACCCGACCTACCGAAGCTTTCTTT.

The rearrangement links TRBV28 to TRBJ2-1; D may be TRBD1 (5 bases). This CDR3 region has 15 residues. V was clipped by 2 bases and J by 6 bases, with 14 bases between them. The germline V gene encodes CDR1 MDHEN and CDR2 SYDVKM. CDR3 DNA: TGTGCCAGCAGTTTAAGGGGCCAGACAACCAATGAGCAGTTCTTC. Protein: CASSLRGQTTNEQFF.

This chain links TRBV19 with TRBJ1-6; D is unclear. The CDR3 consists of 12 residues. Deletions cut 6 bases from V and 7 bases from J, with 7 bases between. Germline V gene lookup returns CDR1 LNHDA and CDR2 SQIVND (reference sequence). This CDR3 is CASRGNNSPLHF. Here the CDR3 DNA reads TGTGCCAGTAGGGGGAACAATTCACCCCTCCACTTT.

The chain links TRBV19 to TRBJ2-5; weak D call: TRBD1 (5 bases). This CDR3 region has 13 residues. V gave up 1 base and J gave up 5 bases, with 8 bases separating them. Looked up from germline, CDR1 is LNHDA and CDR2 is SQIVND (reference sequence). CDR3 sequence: CASSIGQSETQYF. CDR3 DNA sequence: TGTGCCAGTAGTATAGGACAGAGCGAGACCCAGTACTTC.

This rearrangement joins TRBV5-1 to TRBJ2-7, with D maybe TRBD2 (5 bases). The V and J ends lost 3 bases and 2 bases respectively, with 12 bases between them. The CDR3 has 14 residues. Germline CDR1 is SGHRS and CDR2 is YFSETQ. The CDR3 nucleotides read TGCGCCAGCAGCTCACCGGGAACCACCTACGAGCAGTACTTC. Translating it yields CASSSPGTTYEQYF.

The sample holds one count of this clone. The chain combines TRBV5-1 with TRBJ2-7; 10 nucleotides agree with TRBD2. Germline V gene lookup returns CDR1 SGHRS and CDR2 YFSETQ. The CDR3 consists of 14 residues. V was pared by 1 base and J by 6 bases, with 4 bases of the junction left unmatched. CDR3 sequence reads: CASSLTSGTLEQYF. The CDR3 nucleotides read TGCGCCAGCAGCTTGACTAGCGGGACTCTCGAGCAGTACTTC.

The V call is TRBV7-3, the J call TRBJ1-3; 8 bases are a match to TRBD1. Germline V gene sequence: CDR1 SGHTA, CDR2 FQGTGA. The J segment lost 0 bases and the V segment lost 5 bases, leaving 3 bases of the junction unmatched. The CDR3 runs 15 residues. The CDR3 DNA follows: TGTGCCAGCAGCCCGACAGGGGACTCTGGAAACACCATATATTTT. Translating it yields CASSPTGDSGNTIYF.

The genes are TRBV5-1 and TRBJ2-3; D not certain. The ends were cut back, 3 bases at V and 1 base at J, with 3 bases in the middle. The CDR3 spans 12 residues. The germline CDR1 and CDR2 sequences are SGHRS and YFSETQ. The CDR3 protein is CASSSRTDTQYF. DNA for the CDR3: TGCGCCAGCAGCTCCCGCACAGATACGCAGTATTTT.

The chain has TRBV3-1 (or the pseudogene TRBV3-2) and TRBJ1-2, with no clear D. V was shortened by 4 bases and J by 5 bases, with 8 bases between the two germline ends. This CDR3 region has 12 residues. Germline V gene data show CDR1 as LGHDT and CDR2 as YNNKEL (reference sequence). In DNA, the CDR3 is TGTGCCAGCAGCCTGAGCAGGTATGGCTACACCTTC. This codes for CASSLSRYGYTF.

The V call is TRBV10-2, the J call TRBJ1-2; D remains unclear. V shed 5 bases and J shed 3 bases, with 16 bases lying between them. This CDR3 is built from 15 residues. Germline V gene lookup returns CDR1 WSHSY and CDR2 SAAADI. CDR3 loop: CASSRSLGRDYGYTF. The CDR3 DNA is TGCGCCAGCAGTAGATCCCTGGGCAGAGACTATGGCTACACCTTC.

The CDR3 region has the DNA TGTGCCAGCAGTTACGAGCGGGGGAACACCGGGGAGCTGTTTTTT. Translated: CASSYERGNTGELFF. The V call is TRBV6-5, the J call TRBJ2-2; 7 positions match TRBD2. CDR3 length: 15 amino acids. Germline V gives CDR1 MNHEY, CDR2 SVGAGI. V lost 2 bases, J lost 1 base, and 1 base stayed unmatched.

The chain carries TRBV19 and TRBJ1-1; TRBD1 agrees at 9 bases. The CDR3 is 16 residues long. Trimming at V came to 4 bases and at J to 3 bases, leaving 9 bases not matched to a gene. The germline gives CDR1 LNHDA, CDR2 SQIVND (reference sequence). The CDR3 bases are TGTGCCAGTAGTACAAGGGCGGGACAGGGAGACACTGAAGCTTTCTTT. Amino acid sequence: CASSTRAGQGDTEAFF.

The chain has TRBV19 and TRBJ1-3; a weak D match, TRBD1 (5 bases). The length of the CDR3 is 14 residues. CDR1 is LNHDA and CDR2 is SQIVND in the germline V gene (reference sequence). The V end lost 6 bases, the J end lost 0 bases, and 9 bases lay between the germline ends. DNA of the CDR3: TGTGCCAGTAGATGGGGGTTCTCTGGAAACACCATATATTTT. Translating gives CASRWGFSGNTIYF.

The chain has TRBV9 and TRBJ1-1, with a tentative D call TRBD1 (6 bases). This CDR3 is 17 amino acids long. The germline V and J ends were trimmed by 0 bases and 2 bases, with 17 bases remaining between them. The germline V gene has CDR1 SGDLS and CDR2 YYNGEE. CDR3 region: CASSVVGGAEKNTEAFF. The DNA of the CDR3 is TGTGCCAGCAGCGTAGTTGGGGGCGCGGAGAAAAACACTGAAGCTTTCTTT. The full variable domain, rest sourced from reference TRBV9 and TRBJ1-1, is DSGVTQTPKHLITATGQRVTLRCSPRSGDLSVYWYQQSLDQGLQFLIQYYNGEERAKGNILERFSAQQFPDLHSELNLSSLELGDSALYFCASSVVGGAEKNTEAFFGQGTRLTVV.

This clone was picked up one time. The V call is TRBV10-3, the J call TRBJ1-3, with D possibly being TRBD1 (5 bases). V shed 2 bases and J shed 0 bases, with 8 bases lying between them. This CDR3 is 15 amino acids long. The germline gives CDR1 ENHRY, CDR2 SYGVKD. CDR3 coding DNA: TGTGCCATCAGTGAGGGGGGTTTCTCTGGAAACACCATATATTTT. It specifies CAISEGGFSGNTIYF.

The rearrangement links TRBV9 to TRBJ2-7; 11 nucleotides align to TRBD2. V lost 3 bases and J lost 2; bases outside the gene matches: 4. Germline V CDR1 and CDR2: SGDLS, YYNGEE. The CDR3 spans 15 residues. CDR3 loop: CASSARLAGTYEQYF. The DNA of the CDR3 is TGTGCCAGCAGCGCCAGACTAGCGGGGACCTACGAGCAGTACTTC.

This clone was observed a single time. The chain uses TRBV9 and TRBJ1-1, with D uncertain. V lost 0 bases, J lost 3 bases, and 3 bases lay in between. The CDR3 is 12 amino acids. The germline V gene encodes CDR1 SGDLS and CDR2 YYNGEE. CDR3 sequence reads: CASSVVDTEAFF. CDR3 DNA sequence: TGTGCCAGCAGCGTAGTAGACACTGAAGCTTTCTTT.